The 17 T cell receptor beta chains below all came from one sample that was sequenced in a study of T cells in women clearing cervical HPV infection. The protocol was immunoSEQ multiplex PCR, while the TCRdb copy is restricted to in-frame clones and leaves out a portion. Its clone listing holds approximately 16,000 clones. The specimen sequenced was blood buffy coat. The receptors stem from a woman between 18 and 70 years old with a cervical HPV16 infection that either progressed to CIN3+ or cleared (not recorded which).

The covered CDR3 bases are TGTGCCAGCAGCGGATCCGGGCTAGCAGGAAACACC. Protein sequence: CASSGSGLAGNT. The entire CDR3 reads CASSGSGLAGNTIYF. The chain employs TRBV7-9 and TRBJ1-3; no firm D call. The read ends 3 residues before the CDR3 terminus; that terminus is restored from the germline J gene. This CDR3 spans 15 amino acids. Germline CDR1 and CDR2: SEHNR and FQNEAQ (reference sequence). V lost 5 bases to trimming and J lost 4 bases, with 15 bases between them.

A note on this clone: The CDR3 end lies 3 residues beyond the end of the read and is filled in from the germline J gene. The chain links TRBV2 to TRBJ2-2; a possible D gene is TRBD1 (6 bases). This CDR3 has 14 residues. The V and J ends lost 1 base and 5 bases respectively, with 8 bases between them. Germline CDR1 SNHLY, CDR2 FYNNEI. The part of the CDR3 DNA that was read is TGTGCCAGCAGTGAAGGGGGGCATACCGGGGAG. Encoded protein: CASSEGGHTGE. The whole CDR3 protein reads CASSEGGHTGELFF.

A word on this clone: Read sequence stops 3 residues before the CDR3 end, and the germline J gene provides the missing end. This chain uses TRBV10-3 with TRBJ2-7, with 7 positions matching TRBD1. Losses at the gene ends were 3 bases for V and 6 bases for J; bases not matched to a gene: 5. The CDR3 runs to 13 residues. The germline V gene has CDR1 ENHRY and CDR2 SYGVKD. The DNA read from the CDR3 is TGTGCCATCAGTGACCCGACAGGGATCGAG. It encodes CAISDPTGIE. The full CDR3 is CAISDPTGIEQYF.

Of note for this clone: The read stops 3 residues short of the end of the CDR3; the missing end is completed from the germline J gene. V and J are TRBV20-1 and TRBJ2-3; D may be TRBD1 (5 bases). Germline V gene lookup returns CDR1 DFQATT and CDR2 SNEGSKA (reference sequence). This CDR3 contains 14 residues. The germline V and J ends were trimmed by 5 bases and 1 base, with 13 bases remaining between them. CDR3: CSAPAGRGTDTQYF. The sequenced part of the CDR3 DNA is TGCAGTGCTCCGGCAGGCAGGGGCACAGATACG.

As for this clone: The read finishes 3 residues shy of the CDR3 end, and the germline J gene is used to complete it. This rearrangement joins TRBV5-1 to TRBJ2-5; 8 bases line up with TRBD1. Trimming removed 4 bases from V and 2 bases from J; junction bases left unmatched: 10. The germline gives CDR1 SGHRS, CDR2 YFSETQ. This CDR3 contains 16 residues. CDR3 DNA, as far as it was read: TGCGCCAGCAGCCTTCAGGGGGCTGCGGGACAAGAGACC. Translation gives CASSLQGAAGQET. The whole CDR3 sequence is CASSLQGAAGQETQYF. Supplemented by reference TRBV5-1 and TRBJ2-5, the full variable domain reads KAGVTQTPRYLIKTRGQQVTLSCSPISGHRSVSWYQQTPGQGLQFLFEYFSETQRNKGNFPGRFSGRQFSNSRSEMNVSTLELGDSALYLCASSLQGAAGQETQYFGPGTRLLVL.

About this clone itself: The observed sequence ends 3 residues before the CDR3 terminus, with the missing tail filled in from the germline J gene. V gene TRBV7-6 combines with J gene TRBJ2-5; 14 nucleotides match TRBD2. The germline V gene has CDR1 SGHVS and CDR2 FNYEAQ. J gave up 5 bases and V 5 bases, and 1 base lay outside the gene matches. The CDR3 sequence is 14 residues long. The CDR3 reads CASSRLAGGETQYF. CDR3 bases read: TGTGCCAGCAGCCGACTAGCGGGGGGGGAGACC.

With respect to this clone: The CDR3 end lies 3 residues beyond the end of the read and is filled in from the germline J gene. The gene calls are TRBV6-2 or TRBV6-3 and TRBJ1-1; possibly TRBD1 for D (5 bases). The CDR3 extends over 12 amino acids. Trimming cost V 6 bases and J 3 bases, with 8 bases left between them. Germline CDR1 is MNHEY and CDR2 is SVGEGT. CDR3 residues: CASRDIDTEAFF. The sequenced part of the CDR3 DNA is TGTGCCAGCAGGGACATCGACACTGAA.

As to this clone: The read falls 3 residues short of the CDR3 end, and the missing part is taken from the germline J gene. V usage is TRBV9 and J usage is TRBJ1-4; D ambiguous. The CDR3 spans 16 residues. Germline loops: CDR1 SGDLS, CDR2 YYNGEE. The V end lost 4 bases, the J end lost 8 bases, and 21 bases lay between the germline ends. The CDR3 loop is CASSPGVRKGGEKLFF. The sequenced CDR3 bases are TGTGCCAGCAGCCCAGGAGTACGGAAGGGTGGGGAAAAA.

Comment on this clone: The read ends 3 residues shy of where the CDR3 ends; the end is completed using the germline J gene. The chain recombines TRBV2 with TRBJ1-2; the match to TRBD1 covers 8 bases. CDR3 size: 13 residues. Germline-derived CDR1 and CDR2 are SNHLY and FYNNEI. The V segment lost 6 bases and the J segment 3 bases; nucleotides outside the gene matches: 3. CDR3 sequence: CASRQGADYGYTF. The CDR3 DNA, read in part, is TGTGCCAGCAGGCAGGGGGCTGACTATGGC.

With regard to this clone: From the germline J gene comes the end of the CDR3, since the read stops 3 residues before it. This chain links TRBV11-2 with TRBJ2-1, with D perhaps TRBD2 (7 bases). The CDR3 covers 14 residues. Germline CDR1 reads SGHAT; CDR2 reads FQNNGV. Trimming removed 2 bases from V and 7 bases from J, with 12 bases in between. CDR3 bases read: TGTGCCAGCAGCTTATGGGGGGGGGCGAATGAG. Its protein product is CASSLWGGANE. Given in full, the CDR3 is CASSLWGGANEQFF.

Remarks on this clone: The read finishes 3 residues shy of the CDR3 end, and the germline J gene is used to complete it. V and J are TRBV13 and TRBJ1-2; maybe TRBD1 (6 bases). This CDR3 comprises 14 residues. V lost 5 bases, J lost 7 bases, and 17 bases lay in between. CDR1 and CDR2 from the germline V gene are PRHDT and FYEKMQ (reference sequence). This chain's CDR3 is CASSPQTGFGGYTF. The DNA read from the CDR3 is TGTGCCAGCAGCCCCCAAACAGGGTTCGGTGGC.

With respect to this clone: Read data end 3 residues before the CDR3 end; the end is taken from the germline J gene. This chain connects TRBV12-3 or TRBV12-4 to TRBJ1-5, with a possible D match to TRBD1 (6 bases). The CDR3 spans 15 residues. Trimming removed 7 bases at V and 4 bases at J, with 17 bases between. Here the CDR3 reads CASTVTGDINQPQHF. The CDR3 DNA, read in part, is TGTGCCAGCACCGTGACTGGGGACATAAATCAGCCC.

The CDR3 loop is CASRQGANTGELFF. The sequenced part of the CDR3 DNA is TGTGCCAGCCGACAGGGGGCAAACACCGGGGAG. This chain connects TRBV28 to TRBJ2-2; 10 bases are shared with TRBD1. The CDR3 extends 3 residues past the end of the read, so its final part is completed from the germline J gene. The CDR3 is 14 residues long. Germline V gene lookup returns CDR1 MDHEN and CDR2 SYDVKM. V lost 8 bases to trimming and J lost 2 bases; unmatched junction nucleotides: 2.

Incomplete CDR3 DNA: TGTGCCAGCAGCTTAAGTTCAGCGGATGAG. It translates to CASSLSSADE. The full CDR3 protein is CASSLSSADEQFF. The chain couples TRBV7-3 to TRBJ2-1, with a tentative D call TRBD2 (5 bases). The sequence runs out 3 residues before the end of the CDR3; the remainder is reconstructed from the germline J gene. The CDR3 is 13 residues long. Trimming pared 1 base from V and 8 bases from J, leaving 9 bases between. Germline-derived CDR1 and CDR2 are SGHTA and FQGTGA.

The CDR3 sequence is CASSLGGGVKQETQYF. The CDR3 DNA, read in part, is TGCGCCAGCAGCCTGGGGGGGGGAGTAAAACAAGAGACC. The chain is built from TRBV5-1 and TRBJ2-5; TRBD2 matches 7 bases. The read comes to an end 3 residues before the CDR3 does, leaving the germline J gene to fill in the end. V gave up 4 bases and J gave up 2 bases; unmatched junction bases: 11. Germline-derived CDR1 and CDR2 are SGHRS and YFSETQ. This CDR3 comprises 16 residues. Supplemented by reference TRBV5-1 and TRBJ2-5, the full variable domain reads KAGVTQTPRYLIKTRGQQVTLSCSPISGHRSVSWYQQTPGQGLQFLFEYFSETQRNKGNFPGRFSGRQFSNSRSEMNVSTLELGDSALYLCASSLGGGVKQETQYFGPGTRLLVL.

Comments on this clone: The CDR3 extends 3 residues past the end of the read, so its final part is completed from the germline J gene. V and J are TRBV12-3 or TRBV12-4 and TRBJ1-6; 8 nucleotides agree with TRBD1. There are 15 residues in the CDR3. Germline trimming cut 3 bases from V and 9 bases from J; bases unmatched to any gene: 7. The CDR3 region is CASSFQGAFGSPLHF. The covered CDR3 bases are TGTGCCAGCAGTTTTCAGGGGGCTTTTGGTTCACCC.

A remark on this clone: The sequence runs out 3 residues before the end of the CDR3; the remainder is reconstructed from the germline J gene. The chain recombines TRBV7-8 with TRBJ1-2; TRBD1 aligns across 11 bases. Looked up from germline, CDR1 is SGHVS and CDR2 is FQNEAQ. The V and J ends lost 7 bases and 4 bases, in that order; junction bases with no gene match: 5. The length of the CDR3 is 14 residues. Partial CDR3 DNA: TGTGCCAGCACCCGGACAGGGGGCGGCTATGGC. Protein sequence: CASTRTGGGYG. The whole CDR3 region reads CASTRTGGGYGYTF.